A single sample gave rise to the 16 T cell receptor beta chains below, sequenced in a study of control samples from healthy donors and cancer patients (dated by TCRdb to the early 2020s). The library was built by means of the immunoSEQ multiplex PCR assay. TCRdb took this table from immuneACCESS and kept in-frame rearrangements with V and J called. Such tables lack part of the clones; where checked against another copy, unresolved V genes explain under half of the gap, and the rest is unexplained. Counted in this sample were around 82,000 clones; approximately 89% of them appeared once. The ten largest clones capture under 7.5% of the sample. The sample taken for sequencing was blood. Source of these receptors: a man aged 50 to 59 in good health.

This clone was recorded once. The rearrangement uses TRBV4-2 and TRBJ2-7, with D perhaps TRBD1 (6 bases). Germline CDR1 and CDR2: LGHNA and YNFKEQ. Between the trimmed V and J ends, which lost 0 bases and 5 bases, there was a span of 14 bases. The CDR3 runs 15 residues. DNA of the CDR3: TGTGCCAGCAGCCAAGATACCGGGACAACCAACGAGCAGTACTTC. This gives the protein CASSQDTGTTNEQYF.

V usage is TRBV7-2 and J usage is TRBJ1-3; D gene ambiguous. CDR3 size: 17 residues. CDR1 SGHTA and CDR2 FQGNSA come from the germline V gene. The germline V and J ends were trimmed by 2 bases and 4 bases, with 18 bases remaining between them. The CDR3 DNA follows: TGTGCCAGCAGCTTAAAGTTCCGGGGTCTGGGAGGAAACACCATATATTTT. This codes for CASSLKFRGLGGNTIYF.

The chain carries TRBV7-2 and TRBJ2-1, with TRBD2 as a possible D gene (6 bases). The CDR3 runs 15 residues. Germline lookup yields CDR1 SGHTA and CDR2 FQGNSA. V lost 2 bases, J lost 8 bases, and 16 bases lay in between. This CDR3 reads CASSLLSTRMDEQFF. Here the CDR3 DNA reads TGTGCCAGCAGCTTATTGTCGACTAGGATGGATGAGCAGTTCTTC.

The rearrangement joins TRBV5-4 to TRBJ1-1; D perhaps matches TRBD1 (5 bases). V lost 1 base and J lost 5, with 12 bases in between. The CDR3 covers 14 residues. The germline V gene has CDR1 SGHNT and CDR2 YYREEE (reference sequence). The CDR3 DNA follows: TGTGCCAGCAGCTTGAGCCAGGGATGGACTGAAGCTTTCTTT. Protein product: CASSLSQGWTEAFF. Together with reference TRBV5-4 and TRBJ1-1, the CDR3 gives the full variable domain: ETGVTQSPTHLIKTRGQQVTLRCSSQSGHNTVSWYQQALGQGPQFIFQYYREEENGRGNFPPRFSGLQFPNYSSELNVNALELDDSALYLCASSLSQGWTEAFFGQGTRLTVV.

The genes are TRBV5-1 and TRBJ2-3; TRBD1 might be the D (6 bases). In germline, CDR1 is SGHRS, CDR2 YFSETQ. The CDR3 runs 15 residues. V lost 1 base to trimming and J lost 6 bases, with 15 bases between them. CDR3 sequence (DNA): TGCGCCAGCAGCTTGCGCGCAGGGGAAGCGGATACGCAGTATTTT. Translation: CASSLRAGEADTQYF.

The CDR3 DNA reads as TGTGCCAGCTCACCCTCCGGGACAGGGACCTACGAGCAGTACTTC. Residues: CASSPSGTGTYEQYF. The chain employs TRBV18 and TRBJ2-7; 9 bases are shared with TRBD1. J lost 2 bases, V lost 3 bases, and 5 bases had no gene match. Germline CDR1 KGHSH, CDR2 LQKENI. CDR3 length: 15 amino acids. Supplemented by reference TRBV18 and TRBJ2-7, the full variable domain reads NAGVMQNPRHLVRRRGQEARLRCSPMKGHSHVYWYRQLPEEGLKFMVYLQKENIIDESGMPKERFSAEFPKEGPSILRIQQVVRGDSAAYFCASSPSGTGTYEQYFGPGTRLTVT.

CDR3 region: CASSFYRDRFYGYTF. CDR3 nucleotides: TGTGCCAGCAGTTTCTACCGGGACAGATTCTATGGCTACACCTTC. The chain links TRBV6-2 or TRBV6-3 to TRBJ1-2; 7 nucleotides align to TRBD1. The CDR3 loop spans 15 amino acids. The V and J ends lost 4 bases and 4 bases, in that order; junction bases with no gene match: 9. The germline CDR1 and CDR2 sequences are MNHEY and SVGEGT.

This sequence joins TRBV5-6 and TRBJ2-5; the D gene is possibly TRBD1 (6 bases). Trimming left V 6 bases short and J 1 base short, with 16 bases between. The germline V gene has CDR1 SGHDT and CDR2 YYEEEE. The CDR3 runs to 15 residues. The CDR3 DNA sequence: TGTGCCAGCACCTCACGAGGACAGTTCCAAGAGACCCAGTACTTC. This translates into CASTSRGQFQETQYF.

V and J are TRBV19 and TRBJ1-1; maybe TRBD1 (6 bases). Trimming shortened V by 6 bases and J by 1 base, and 12 bases separated the two germline ends. The germline gives CDR1 LNHDA, CDR2 SQIVND (reference sequence). The CDR3 covers 14 residues. The DNA of the CDR3 is TGTGCCAGTAGCCGACAGGCGGGGAACACTGAAGCTTTCTTT. It codes for CASSRQAGNTEAFF.

This chain links TRBV6-6 with TRBJ2-1; no definite D call. This CDR3 contains 13 residues. V was shortened by 7 bases and J by 5 bases, with 12 bases between the two germline ends. The germline gives CDR1 MNHNY, CDR2 SVGAGI (reference sequence). The CDR3 DNA is TGTGCCAGCAAAATAGGCGTACACAATGAGCAGTTCTTC. It encodes CASKIGVHNEQFF.

The chain recombines TRBV7-9 with TRBJ1-3; 8 positions match TRBD1. Germline V gene data show CDR1 as SEHNR and CDR2 as FQNEAQ (reference sequence). The J segment lost 0 bases and the V segment lost 5 bases, leaving 9 bases of the junction unmatched. The CDR3 loop spans 17 amino acids. The CDR3 region has the DNA TGTGCCAGCAGCACCGGGACAGGTCACATCTCTGGAAACACCATATATTTT. Protein product: CASSTGTGHISGNTIYF.

This clone was found once. This chain uses TRBV24-1 with TRBJ2-2; D assignment may be TRBD1 or TRBD2 (5 bases each). Germline values: CDR1 KGHDR, CDR2 SFDVKD. The V gene lost 1 base and the J gene lost 4 bases, with 12 bases spanning the gap. This CDR3 contains 16 residues. The CDR3 region is CATSDLGDLSTGELFF. The CDR3 DNA reads as TGTGCCACCAGTGATTTAGGGGACCTTAGCACCGGGGAGCTGTTTTTT.

V is TRBV14 and J is TRBJ1-2; the D gene is possibly TRBD1 (6 bases). The CDR3 runs 13 residues. V gave up 1 base and J gave up 12 bases, with 15 bases separating them. From germline, CDR1 is SGHDN and CDR2 FVKESK. CDR3 in DNA: TGTGCCAGCAGCCAAGGCAATTTCGACAGGAACACCTTC. The encoded protein is CASSQGNFDRNTF.

The rearrangement joins TRBV9 to TRBJ2-1; either TRBD1 or TRBD2 may supply D (6 bases each). Between the trimmed V and J ends, which lost 6 bases and 4 bases, there was a span of 20 bases. This CDR3 has 16 amino acids. Germline assignment: CDR1 SGDLS and CDR2 YYNGEE. CDR3 region: CASTPAGGFPYNEQFF. In nucleotides, the CDR3 is TGTGCCAGCACCCCTGCCGGGGGCTTCCCGTACAATGAGCAGTTCTTC.

J is TRBJ2-5 and V is TRBV5-4; 10 nucleotides line up with TRBD2. Germline lookup yields CDR1 SGHNT and CDR2 YYREEE (reference sequence). CDR3 length: 15 amino acids. V shed 1 base, J shed 4 bases, and the junction held 4 bases outside the gene matches. The CDR3 protein is CASSLKLAGVETQYF. As DNA, the CDR3 is TGTGCCAGCAGCTTGAAGCTAGCGGGGGTAGAGACCCAGTACTTC.

The sample holds one count of this clone. The V call is TRBV2, the J call TRBJ1-2; 8 bases fit TRBD1. This CDR3 is built from 12 residues. V lost 6 bases, J lost 10 bases, and 7 bases stayed unmatched. CDR1 SNHLY and CDR2 FYNNEI come from the germline V gene. CDR3 protein: CASSPGQGAYTF. DNA for the CDR3: TGTGCCAGCAGCCCCGGACAGGGAGCCTACACCTTC.